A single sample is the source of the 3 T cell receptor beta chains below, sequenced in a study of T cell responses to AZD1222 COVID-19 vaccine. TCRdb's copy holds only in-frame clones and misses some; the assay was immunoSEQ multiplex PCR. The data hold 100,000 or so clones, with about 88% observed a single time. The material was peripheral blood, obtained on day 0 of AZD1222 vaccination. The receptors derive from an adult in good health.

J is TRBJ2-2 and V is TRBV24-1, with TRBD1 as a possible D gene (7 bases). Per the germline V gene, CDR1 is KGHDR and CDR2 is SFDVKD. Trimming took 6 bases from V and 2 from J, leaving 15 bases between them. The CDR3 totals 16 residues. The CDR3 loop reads CATSTAGTANTGELFF. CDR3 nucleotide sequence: TGTGCCACCAGTACGGCGGGGACAGCAAACACCGGGGAGCTGTTTTTT.

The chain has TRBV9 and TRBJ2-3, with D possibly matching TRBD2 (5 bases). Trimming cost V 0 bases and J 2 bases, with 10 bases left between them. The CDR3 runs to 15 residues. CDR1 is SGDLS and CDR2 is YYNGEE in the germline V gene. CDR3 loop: CASSVGAGATDTQYF. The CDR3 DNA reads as TGTGCCAGCAGCGTAGGGGCGGGTGCCACAGATACGCAGTATTTT.

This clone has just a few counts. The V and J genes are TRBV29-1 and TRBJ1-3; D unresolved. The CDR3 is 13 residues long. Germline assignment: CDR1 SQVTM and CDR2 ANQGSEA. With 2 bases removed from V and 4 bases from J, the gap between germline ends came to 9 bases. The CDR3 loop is CSVESGLGNTIYF. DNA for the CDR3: TGCAGCGTTGAATCTGGTCTCGGAAACACCATATATTTT.